This record covers a single T cell receptor beta chain. These data come from a study of blood T cell repertoires in COVID-19. Overall study: Whether acute or convalescent, the COVID-19 samples came from the United States, Italy and Spain.

Original methodology: Quantification of nucleated cells was approximated via reference gene primer amplification. Only in-frame clones appear in the TCRdb table, and some are missing; sequencing was by immunoSEQ multiplex PCR. The V and J calls and clone size are taken from that table; D and trimming were inferred from the DNA. This table has fewer than 300,000 clones, 85% appearing once. The study recruited people aged about 18 to 90 years across 20 to 30 US areas. In Cohort 3, a recovered donor had either two negative PCRs, clearance, or symptom resolution. The CDR3 is 14 residues long. The germline V gene has CDR1 SGHAT and CDR2 FQNNGV. Germline trimming cut 3 bases from V and 10 bases from J; bases unmatched to any gene: 2.

Sequenced: PBMCs or T cells enriched from blood (not recorded which). The chain has TRBV11-2 and TRBJ2-1; 14 bases match TRBD2. The sequence was obtained from a woman aged 45-65 years who had recovered from COVID-19. The CDR3 DNA is TGTGCCAGCAGCTTGACTAGCGGGAGGGGCGAGCAGTTCTTC. Protein sequence: CASSLTSGRGEQFF.